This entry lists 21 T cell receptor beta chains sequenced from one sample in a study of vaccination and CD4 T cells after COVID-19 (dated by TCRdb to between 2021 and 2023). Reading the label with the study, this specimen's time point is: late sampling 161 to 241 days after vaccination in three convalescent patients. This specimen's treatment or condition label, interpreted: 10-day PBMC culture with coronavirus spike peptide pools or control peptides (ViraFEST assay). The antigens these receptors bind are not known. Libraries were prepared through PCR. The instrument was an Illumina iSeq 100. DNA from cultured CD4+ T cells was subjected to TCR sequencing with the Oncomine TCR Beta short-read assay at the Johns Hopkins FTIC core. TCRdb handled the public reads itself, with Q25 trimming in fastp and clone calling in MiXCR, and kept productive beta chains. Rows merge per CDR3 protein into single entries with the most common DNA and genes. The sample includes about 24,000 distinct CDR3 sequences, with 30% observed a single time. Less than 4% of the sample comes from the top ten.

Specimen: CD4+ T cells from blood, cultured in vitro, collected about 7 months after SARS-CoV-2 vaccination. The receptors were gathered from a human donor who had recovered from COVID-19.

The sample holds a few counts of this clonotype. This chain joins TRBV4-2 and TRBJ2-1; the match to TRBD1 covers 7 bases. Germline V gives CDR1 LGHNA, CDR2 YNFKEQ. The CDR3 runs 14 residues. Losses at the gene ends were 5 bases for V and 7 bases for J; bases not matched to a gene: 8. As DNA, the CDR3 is TGTGCCAGCAGCGCACAGGGGCCCTTGAATGAGCAGTTCTTC. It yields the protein CASSAQGPLNEQFF.

Written as DNA, the CDR3 is TGTGCCAGCAGTGAGCCCGGGACAGGGGGCCTCTACGAGCAGTACTTC. It codes for CASSEPGTGGLYEQYF. The chain joins TRBV28 to TRBJ2-7, with 12 bases that match TRBD1. The CDR3 sequence is 16 residues long. J lost 3 bases, V lost 5 bases, and 8 bases had no gene match. CDR1 is MDHEN, CDR2 SYDVKM, per germline.

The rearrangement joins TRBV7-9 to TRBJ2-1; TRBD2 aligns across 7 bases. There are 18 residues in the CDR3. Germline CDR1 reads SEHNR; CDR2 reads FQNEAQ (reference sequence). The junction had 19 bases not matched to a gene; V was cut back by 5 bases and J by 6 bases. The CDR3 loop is CASSPKPRLAIPLNEQFF. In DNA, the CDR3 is TGTGCCAGCAGCCCGAAACCACGACTAGCTATACCCCTCAATGAGCAGTTCTTC.

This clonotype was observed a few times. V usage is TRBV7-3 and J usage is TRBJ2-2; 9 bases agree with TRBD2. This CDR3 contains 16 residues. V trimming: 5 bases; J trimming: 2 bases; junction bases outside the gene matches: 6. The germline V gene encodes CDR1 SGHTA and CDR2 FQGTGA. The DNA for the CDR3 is TGTGCCAGCAGCGTATATAGCGGGAGCAACACCGGGGAGCTGTTTTTT. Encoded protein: CASSVYSGSNTGELFF. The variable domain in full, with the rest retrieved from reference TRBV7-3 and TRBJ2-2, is GAGVSQTPSNKVTEKGKYVELRCDPISGHTALYWYRQSLGQGPEFLIYFQGTGAADDSGLPNDRFFAVRPEGSVSTLKIQRTERGDSAVYLCASSVYSGSNTGELFFGEGSRLTVL.

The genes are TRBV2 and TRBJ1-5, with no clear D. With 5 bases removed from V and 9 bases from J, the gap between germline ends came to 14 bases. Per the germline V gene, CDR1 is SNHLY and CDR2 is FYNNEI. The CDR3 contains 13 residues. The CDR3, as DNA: TGTGCCAGCAGTCGTGTGGAACAATCGCCCCAGCATTTT. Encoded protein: CASSRVEQSPQHF. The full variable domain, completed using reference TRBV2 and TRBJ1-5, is EPEVTQTPSHQVTQMGQEVILRCVPISNHLYFYWYRQILGQKVEFLVSFYNNEISEKSEIFDDQFSVERPDGSNFTLKIRSTKLEDSAMYFCASSRVEQSPQHFGDGTRLSIL.

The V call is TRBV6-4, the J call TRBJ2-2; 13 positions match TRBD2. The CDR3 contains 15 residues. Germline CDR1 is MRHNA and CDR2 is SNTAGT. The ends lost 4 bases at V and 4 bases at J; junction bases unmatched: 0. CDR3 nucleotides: TGTGCCAGCAGTGGGACTAGCGGGAGCACCGGGGAGCTGTTTTTT. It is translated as CASSGTSGSTGELFF.

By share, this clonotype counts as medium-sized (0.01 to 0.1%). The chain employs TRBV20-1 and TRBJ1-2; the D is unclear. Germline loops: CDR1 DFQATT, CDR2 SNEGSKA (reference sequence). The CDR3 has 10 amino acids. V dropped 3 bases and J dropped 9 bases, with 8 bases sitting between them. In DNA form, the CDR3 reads TGCAGTGCTAGCAGTGGGAGCTACACCTTC. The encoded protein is CSASSGSYTF.

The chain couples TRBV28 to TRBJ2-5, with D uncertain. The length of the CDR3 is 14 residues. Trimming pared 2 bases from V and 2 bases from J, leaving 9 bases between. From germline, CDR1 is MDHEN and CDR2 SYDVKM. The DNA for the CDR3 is TGTGCCAGCAGTTTAACCCCAGCACAAGAGACCCAGTACTTC. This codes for CASSLTPAQETQYF.

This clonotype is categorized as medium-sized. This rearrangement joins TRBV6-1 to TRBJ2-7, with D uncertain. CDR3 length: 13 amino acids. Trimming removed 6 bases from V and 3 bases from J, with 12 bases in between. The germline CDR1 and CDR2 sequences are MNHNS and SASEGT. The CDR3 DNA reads TGTGCCAGCAGACGACAAACCGACTACGAGCAGTACTTC. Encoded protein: CASRRQTDYEQYF.

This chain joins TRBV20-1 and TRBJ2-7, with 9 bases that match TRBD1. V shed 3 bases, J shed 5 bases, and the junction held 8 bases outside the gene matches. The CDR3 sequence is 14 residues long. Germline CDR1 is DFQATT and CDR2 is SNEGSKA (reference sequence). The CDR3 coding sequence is TGCAGTGCTAGGATGACAGGGGGTGTCAACGAGCAGTACTTC. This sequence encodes CSARMTGGVNEQYF.

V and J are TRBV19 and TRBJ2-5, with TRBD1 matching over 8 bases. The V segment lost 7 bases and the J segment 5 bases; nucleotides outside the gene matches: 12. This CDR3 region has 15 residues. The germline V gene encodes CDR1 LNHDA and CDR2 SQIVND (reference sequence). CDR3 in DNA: TGTGCCAGTAAGCCGCAACCAGGGGGCGGTGAGACCCAGTACTTC. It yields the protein CASKPQPGGGETQYF.

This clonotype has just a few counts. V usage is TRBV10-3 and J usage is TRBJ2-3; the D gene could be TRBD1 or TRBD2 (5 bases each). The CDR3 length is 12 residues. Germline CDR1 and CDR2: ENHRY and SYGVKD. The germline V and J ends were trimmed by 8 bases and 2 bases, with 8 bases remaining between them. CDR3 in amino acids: CAIRDLTDTQYF. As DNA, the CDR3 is TGTGCCATCCGGGACCTCACAGATACGCAGTATTTT.

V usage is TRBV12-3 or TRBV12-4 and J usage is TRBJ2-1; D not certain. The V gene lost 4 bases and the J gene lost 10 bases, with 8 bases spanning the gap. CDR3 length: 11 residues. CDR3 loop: CASSSWGEQFF. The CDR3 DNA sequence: TGTGCCAGCAGTTCCTGGGGAGAGCAGTTCTTC.

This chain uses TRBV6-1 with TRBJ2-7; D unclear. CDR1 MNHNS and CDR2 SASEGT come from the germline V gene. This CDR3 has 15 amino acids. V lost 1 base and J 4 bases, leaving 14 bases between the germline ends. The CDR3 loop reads CASSEVGWPKYEQYF. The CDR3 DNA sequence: TGTGCCAGCAGTGAAGTAGGCTGGCCGAAATACGAGCAGTACTTC.

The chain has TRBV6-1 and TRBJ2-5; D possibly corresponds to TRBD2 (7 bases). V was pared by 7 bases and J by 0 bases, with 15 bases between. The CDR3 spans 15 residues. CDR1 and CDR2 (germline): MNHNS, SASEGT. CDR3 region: CASTGGGSYQETQYF. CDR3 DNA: TGTGCCAGCACTGGGGGCGGGAGCTACCAAGAGACCCAGTACTTC.

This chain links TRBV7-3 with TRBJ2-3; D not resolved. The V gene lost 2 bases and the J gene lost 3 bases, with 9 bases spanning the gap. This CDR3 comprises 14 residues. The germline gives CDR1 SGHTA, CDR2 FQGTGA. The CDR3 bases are TGTGCCAGCAGCTTAGTAGGGTTGACAGATACGCAGTATTTT. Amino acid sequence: CASSLVGLTDTQYF.

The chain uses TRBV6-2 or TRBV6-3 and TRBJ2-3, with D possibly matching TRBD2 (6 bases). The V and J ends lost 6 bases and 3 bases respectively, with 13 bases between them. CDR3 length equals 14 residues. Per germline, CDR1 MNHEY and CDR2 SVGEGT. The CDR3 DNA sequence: TGTGCCAGCAGGTTCCGACGGGAGACAGATACGCAGTATTTT. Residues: CASRFRRETDTQYF.

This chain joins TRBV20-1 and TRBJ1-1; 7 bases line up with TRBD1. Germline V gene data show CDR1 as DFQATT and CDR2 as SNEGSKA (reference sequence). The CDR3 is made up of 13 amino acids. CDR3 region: CSATRGGAAEAFF. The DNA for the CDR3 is TGCAGCGCAACCAGAGGGGGCGCGGCCGAAGCTTTCTTT.

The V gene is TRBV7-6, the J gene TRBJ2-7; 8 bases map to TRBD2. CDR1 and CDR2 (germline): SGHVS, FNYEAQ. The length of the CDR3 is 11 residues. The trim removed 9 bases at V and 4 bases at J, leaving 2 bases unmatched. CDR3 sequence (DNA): TGTGCCAGTACTAGCGGTTACGAGCAGTACTTC. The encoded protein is CASTSGYEQYF.

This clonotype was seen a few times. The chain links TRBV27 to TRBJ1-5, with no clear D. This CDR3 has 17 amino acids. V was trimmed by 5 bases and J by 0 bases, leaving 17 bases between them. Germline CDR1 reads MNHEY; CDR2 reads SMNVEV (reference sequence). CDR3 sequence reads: CASSPLAPSYSNQPQHF. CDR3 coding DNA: TGTGCCAGCAGTCCTTTAGCCCCTAGTTATAGCAATCAGCCCCAGCATTTT.

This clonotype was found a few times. CDR3 region: CASSRGVELDTQYF. The CDR3 coding sequence is TGTGCCAGCAGTCGGGGTGTAGAATTGGATACGCAGTATTTT. The chain combines TRBV6-5 with TRBJ2-3; D possibly corresponds to TRBD2 (5 bases). The V and J ends lost 5 bases and 6 bases respectively, with 15 bases between them. The CDR3 extends over 14 amino acids. The V gene's germline CDR1 is MNHEY and CDR2 SVGAGI.